This is a list of T cell receptor beta chains from one sample in a study of cytomegalovirus exposure and HLA in healthy donors. The assay was immunoSEQ multiplex PCR, and TCRdb's table has in-frame clones only and misses some. The sample has fewer than 250,000 clones, more than 75% seen once. Sequencing was done on a sample of PBMCs. The receptors were gathered from a woman under 30 in good health and CMV-seronegative. Both conserved end residues are part of each CDR3. A D gene is named only where the DNA matches it firmly. Size tells how often a clone was seen (once, few, many) or the class of an expanded clone, and some rows leave it out.

11	.	many	TRBV7-9	TRBJ2-1	CASSSGLEQFF	TGTGCCAGCAGCTCGGGACTCGAGCAGTTCTTC
16	TRBD2	.	TRBV5-1	TRBJ2-3	CASSLLVAGGTDTQYF	TGCGCCAGCAGCTTGTTGGTAGCGGGGGGCACAGATACGCAGTATTTT
15	TRBD1	once	TRBV5-1	TRBJ2-5	CASSPMGQGLQTQYF	TGCGCCAGCAGCCCCATGGGACAGGGCTTGCAGACCCAGTACTTC
15	TRBD1	.	TRBV6-6	TRBJ1-5	CASSLGRGVNQPQHF	TGTGCCAGCAGTTTAGGCAGGGGGGTCAATCAGCCCCAGCATTTT
15	.	.	TRBV6-5	TRBJ1-2	CASSYSPRSHYGYTF	TGTGCCAGCAGTTACTCTCCGCGTAGTCACTATGGCTACACCTTC
16	TRBD2	.	TRBV4-1	TRBJ2-1	CASSQEERGGIIEQFF	TGCGCCAGCAGCCAAGAAGAGCGGGGGGGTATTATTGAGCAGTTCTTC
15	TRBD2	.	TRBV27	TRBJ2-7	CASSLRSGKSYEQYF	TGTGCCAGCAGTTTGCGCAGCGGGAAGTCCTACGAGCAGTACTTC
15	.	.	TRBV11-3	TRBJ2-1	CASSLRGGIYNEQFF	TGTGCCAGCAGCTTGAGGGGAGGTATCTACAATGAGCAGTTCTTC
14	.	once	TRBV18	TRBJ1-5	CASSPLGGNQPQHF	TGTGCCAGCTCACCACTTGGAGGAAATCAGCCCCAGCATTTT
15	TRBD1	.	TRBV9	TRBJ2-3	CASSVPGQGTDTQYF	TGTGCCAGCAGCGTACCGGGACAGGGCACAGATACGCAGTATTTT
15	TRBD1	once	TRBV4-2	TRBJ2-7	CASSQVYQGDHEQYF	TGTGCCAGCAGCCAAGTTTACCAGGGGGACCACGAGCAGTACTTC
15	TRBD2	.	TRBV5-1	TRBJ2-7	CASSLTILGTSGSRF	TGCGCCAGCAGCTTGACCATCCTAGGGACTAGCGGGAGTCGCTTC
13	.	few	TRBV5-1	TRBJ1-1	CASSFGQHTEAFF	TGCGCCAGCAGCTTCGGACAGCACACTGAAGCTTTCTTT
14	.	.	TRBV2	TRBJ2-5	CASSEGQAPETQYF	TGTGCCAGCAGTGAAGGACAGGCTCCGGAGACCCAGTACTTC
17	.	.	TRBV4-1	TRBJ2-2	CASSGLLGIKNTGELFF	TGCGCCAGCAGCGGGCTGCTCGGGATCAAAAACACCGGGGAGCTGTTTTTT
13	.	.	TRBV7-8	TRBJ1-2	CASSAQGGVGYTF	TGTGCCAGCAGCGCCCAGGGTGGGGTTGGCTACACCTTC
15	.	.	TRBV11-2	TRBJ2-7	CASNRGGTDAYEQYF	TGTGCCAGCAATCGGGGGGGGACAGATGCCTACGAGCAGTACTTC
16	TRBD2	.	TRBV10-3	TRBJ2-1	CAISGGGSLPYNEQFF	TGTGCCATCAGTGGGGGCGGGAGTCTCCCCTACAATGAGCAGTTCTTC
15	TRBD1	few	TRBV15	TRBJ2-5	CATSTGQEGQETQYF	TGTGCCACCAGCACGGGACAGGAGGGGCAAGAGACCCAGTACTTC